The 23 T cell receptor beta chains reported below all come from one sample, sequenced in a study of shared clonotypes between healthy human individuals. Repertoires were generated with immunoSEQ multiplex PCR, while TCRdb's copy carries only in-frame clones and drops some. This sample has 850,000 to 1,200,000 clones, with more than 65% found just once. The specimen was memory CD4+ T cells sorted from blood. Subset reported: CD45RA-negative fraction. These receptors came from a man aged 18 to 29 in good health.

The V gene is TRBV29-1, the J gene TRBJ2-1; TRBD1 might be the D (5 bases). Germline-derived CDR1 and CDR2 are SQVTM and ANQGSEA. The CDR3 covers 14 residues. V dropped 5 bases and J dropped 7 bases, with 18 bases sitting between them. DNA of the CDR3: TGCAGCGTTCACACAGATGGGGCCTGGAATGAGCAGTTCTTC. Amino acids: CSVHTDGAWNEQFF.

This rearrangement joins TRBV4-3 to TRBJ2-1, with TRBD1 identical over 7 bases. V dropped 2 bases and J dropped 3; count of bases not matched to a gene: 10. Germline CDR1 is LGHNA and CDR2 is YSLEER. This CDR3 is built from 17 residues. CDR3 in DNA: TGCGCCAGCAGCCAATCTACAGGGGCGGGTTTCTACAATGAGCAGTTCTTC. It translates to CASSQSTGAGFYNEQFF.

The rearrangement uses TRBV7-2 and TRBJ2-7; the D is unclear. The V and J ends lost 7 bases and 5 bases respectively, with 18 bases between them. The germline V gene has CDR1 SGHTA and CDR2 FQGNSA. The CDR3 has 14 amino acids. In DNA, the CDR3 is TGTGCCAGCATGTCGGCATGGGTAAGGCACGAGCAGTACTTC. Translating gives CASMSAWVRHEQYF.

Regarding this clone: One junction end disagrees with the germline gene, perhaps due to a read error. The CDR3 nucleotides are TGTGCTAGCAGCTTAAGTTTCCGGGATACGCAGTATTTT. Protein product: CASSLSFRDTQYF. This rearrangement joins TRBV7-7 to TRBJ2-3; D not certain. The CDR3 covers 13 residues. Per germline, CDR1 SSHAT and CDR2 FNYEAQ (reference sequence). The full variable domain, rest sourced from reference TRBV7-7 and TRBJ2-3, is GAGVSQSPRYKVTKRGQDVTLRCDPISSHATLYWYQQALGQGPEFLTYFNYEAQPDKSGLPSDRFSAERPEGSISTLTIQRTEQRDSAMYRCASSLSFRDTQYFGPGTRLTVL.

The chain carries TRBV28 and TRBJ2-5, with TRBD2 matching over 9 bases. Germline V gene data show CDR1 as MDHEN and CDR2 as SYDVKM. Trimming removed 6 bases from V and 3 bases from J; junction bases left unmatched: 5. The CDR3 has 14 residues. Here the CDR3 DNA reads TGTGCCAGCAGCCTAGCGGGGAAGAAAGAGACCCAGTACTTC. This gives the protein CASSLAGKKETQYF. Using reference TRBV28 and TRBJ2-5 for the parts outside the CDR3, the full variable domain is DVKVTQSSRYLVKRTGEKVFLECVQDMDHENMFWYRQDPGLGLRLIYFSYDVKMKEKGDIPEGYSVSREKKERFSLILESASTNQTSMYLCASSLAGKKETQYFGPGTRLLVL.

V and J are TRBV5-4 and TRBJ2-1; 7 bases line up with TRBD2. The germline gives CDR1 SGHNT, CDR2 YYREEE (reference sequence). Losses at the gene ends were 1 base for V and 8 bases for J; bases not matched to a gene: 6. CDR3 length equals 14 residues. CDR3 nucleotides: TGTGCCAGCAGCTTGTGGGGGGGGTCCCATGAGCAGTTCTTC. As protein: CASSLWGGSHEQFF.

This clone has more than one count but fewer than ten. The V gene is TRBV25-1, the J gene TRBJ1-6, with D unresolved. V dropped 3 bases and J dropped 1 base, with 7 bases sitting between them. The CDR3 has 15 residues. Germline V gene lookup returns CDR1 MGHDK and CDR2 SYGVNS. The CDR3 DNA sequence: TGTGCCAGCAGTGACAGACTTTCCTATAATTCACCCCTCCACTTT. It codes for CASSDRLSYNSPLHF.

About this clone itself: Different DNA sequences within this sample yield the same CDR3. J is TRBJ2-7 and V is TRBV10-3; no clear D. CDR3 length: 11 residues. Germline CDR1 reads ENHRY; CDR2 reads SYGVKD. V was shortened by 1 base and J by 5 bases, with 3 bases between the two germline ends. The CDR3 reads CAISELDEQYF. The CDR3 region has the DNA TGTGCCATCAGTGAGTTAGACGAGCAGTACTTC.

The rearrangement uses TRBV28 and TRBJ2-3; D could derive from TRBD1 or TRBD2 (5 bases each). Germline V CDR1 and CDR2: MDHEN, SYDVKM. The CDR3 is made up of 18 amino acids. V was shortened by 4 bases and J by 0 bases, with 20 bases between the two germline ends. The CDR3 is CASSSQAGTLLSTDTQYF. CDR3 sequence (DNA): TGTGCCAGCAGTTCGCAGGCCGGGACCCTACTTAGCACAGATACGCAGTATTTT.

This clone was observed once. The chain is built from TRBV27 and TRBJ2-7, with D possibly being TRBD2 (7 bases). CDR3 length equals 14 residues. Between the trimmed V and J ends, which lost 6 bases and 1 base, there was a span of 13 bases. The germline V gene has CDR1 MNHEY and CDR2 SMNVEV (reference sequence). CDR3 in amino acids: CASRSGGRSYEQYF. DNA for the CDR3: TGTGCCAGCAGGTCGGGGGGCCGATCCTACGAGCAGTACTTC.

This clone was seen once. J is TRBJ2-2 and V is TRBV30, with no clear D. Deletions cut 0 bases from V and 6 bases from J, with 8 bases between. Germline assignment: CDR1 GTSNPN and CDR2 SVGIG (reference sequence). CDR3 length: 13 residues. The CDR3 here is CAWSVRAAGELFF. CDR3 DNA: TGTGCCTGGAGTGTACGGGCGGCCGGGGAGCTGTTTTTT.

Of note for this clone: A much larger clone differs from this one at a single base, so this may be a read error. This chain connects TRBV6-5 to TRBJ1-1; a weak D match, TRBD1 (6 bases). The CDR3 is made up of 13 amino acids. Per the germline V gene, CDR1 is MNHEY and CDR2 is SVGAGI. The germline V and J ends were trimmed by 4 bases and 1 base, with 7 bases remaining between them. CDR3 DNA: TGTGCCAGCAGTTGGACAGAGAACACTGAAGCTTTCTTT. It is translated as CASSWTENTEAFF.

The gene calls are TRBV5-1 and TRBJ1-4; 8 positions match TRBD1. The V segment lost 4 bases and the J segment 3 bases; nucleotides outside the gene matches: 5. CDR3 size: 15 residues. Germline CDR1 SGHRS, CDR2 YFSETQ. The CDR3 reads CASSNRGVANEKLFF. The CDR3 DNA sequence: TGCGCCAGCAGCAACAGGGGGGTTGCTAATGAAAAACTGTTTTTT.

Concerning this clone itself: In the same sample, other DNA sequences code for this CDR3. This chain uses TRBV2 with TRBJ2-3; D not certain. The CDR3 is made up of 14 amino acids. Trimming took off 6 bases at V and 0 bases at J, with 10 bases between the two ends. Germline loops: CDR1 SNHLY, CDR2 FYNNEI. CDR3 region: CASSESWSTDTQYF. The CDR3 DNA sequence: TGTGCCAGCAGCGAGAGCTGGAGCACAGATACGCAGTATTTT.

This chain links TRBV5-1 with TRBJ1-4; possible D gene TRBD1, 5 bases. V lost 5 bases to trimming and J lost 5 bases, with 13 bases between them. Germline loops: CDR1 SGHRS, CDR2 YFSETQ. This CDR3 contains 14 residues. CDR3 in DNA: TGCGCCAGCAGAAGAGACAGTCACAATGAAAAACTGTTTTTT. It translates to CASRRDSHNEKLFF. Together with reference TRBV5-1 and TRBJ1-4, the CDR3 gives the full variable domain: KAGVTQTPRYLIKTRGQQVTLSCSPISGHRSVSWYQQTPGQGLQFLFEYFSETQRNKGNFPGRFSGRQFSNSRSEMNVSTLELGDSALYLCASRRDSHNEKLFFGSGTQLSVL.

This clone has a handful of counts. The rearrangement uses TRBV28 and TRBJ2-1, with 7 bases that match TRBD2. The V and J ends lost 10 bases and 0 bases, in that order; junction bases with no gene match: 6. The CDR3 has 14 residues. Germline V lookup: CDR1 MDHEN, CDR2 SYDVKM. CDR3 amino acids: CATQRGVSYNEQFF. In nucleotides, the CDR3 is TGTGCCACCCAACGGGGGGTCTCCTACAATGAGCAGTTCTTC.

This clone showed up just a few times. V is TRBV5-4 and J is TRBJ1-6; 9 positions match TRBD1. CDR3 size: 15 residues. Germline trimming cut 4 bases from V and 6 bases from J; bases unmatched to any gene: 5. Germline lookup yields CDR1 SGHNT and CDR2 YYREEE (reference sequence). The CDR3 loop reads CASSRGQGLNSPLHF. Written as DNA, the CDR3 is TGTGCCAGCAGCCGGGGACAGGGTCTTAATTCACCCCTCCACTTT.

The V and J genes are TRBV5-8 and TRBJ2-1, with a possible D match to TRBD1 (6 bases). The CDR3 spans 15 residues. The germline CDR1 and CDR2 sequences are SGHTS and YDEGEE. V was pared by 1 base and J by 6 bases, with 14 bases between. In nucleotides, the CDR3 is TGTGCCAGCAGCTTGACAGGGATTGCTTTCAATGAGCAGTTCTTC. Translation: CASSLTGIAFNEQFF.

The chain carries TRBV7-9 and TRBJ2-1, with D perhaps TRBD1 (6 bases). Trimming cost V 5 bases and J 6 bases, with 14 bases left between them. The CDR3 covers 14 residues. The germline V gene encodes CDR1 SEHNR and CDR2 FQNEAQ (reference sequence). The CDR3 nucleotides read TGTGCCAGCAGCGGACGTAACAGGGCCAATGAGCAGTTCTTC. Encoded protein: CASSGRNRANEQFF.

The DNA of the CDR3 is TGTGCCAGCAGCCAAAGACTGGGGAACACTGAAGCTTTCTTT. It specifies CASSQRLGNTEAFF. The chain has TRBV7-2 and TRBJ1-1; D is ambiguous. There are 14 residues in the CDR3. V dropped 5 bases and J dropped 1 base, with 11 bases sitting between them. Germline V gene sequence: CDR1 SGHTA, CDR2 FQGNSA.

The chain couples TRBV11-3 to TRBJ2-3, with D perhaps matching TRBD2 (6 bases). Germline CDR1 and CDR2: SGHNT and YENEEA. V was clipped by 1 base and J by 0 bases, with 8 bases between them. The CDR3 is made up of 15 amino acids. The CDR3 DNA follows: TGTGCCAGCAGCTTAGCGGGGGAAAGCACAGATACGCAGTATTTT. Translating gives CASSLAGESTDTQYF.

This rearrangement joins TRBV6-6 to TRBJ2-7; D gene ambiguous. CDR1 and CDR2 from the germline V gene are MNHNY and SVGAGI (reference sequence). Trimming left V 6 bases short and J 6 bases short, with 12 bases between. The CDR3 contains 12 residues. The chain's CDR3 is CASSSRSGEQYF. The CDR3 DNA reads TGTGCCAGCAGCTCCCGTTCTGGCGAGCAGTACTTC.

The chain recombines TRBV6-5 with TRBJ2-7; TRBD2 might be the D (5 bases). V lost 8 bases and J lost 6, with 14 bases in between. Germline CDR1 MNHEY, CDR2 SVGAGI. This CDR3 spans 12 amino acids. Here the CDR3 reads CASEPKAGEQYF. For the CDR3, the DNA is TGTGCCAGCGAACCGAAGGCGGGCGAGCAGTACTTC.